This T cell receptor (beta chain) is drawn from a study of CXCR3-negative and CXCR3-positive naive CD8 T cells. Study context: Per-library TRB read counts averaged about 1.5 +/- 0.3 million, adding up to 120 million to 150 million in total. General study results and limits: Naive subsets displayed similar surface CD5, and TCR strength was inferred from TRB CDR3 properties.

5' RACE that incorporated UMI labels was used to prepare the TRB cDNA libraries. TCRdb re-called the 5' RACE reads; every CDR3 protein appears as one record, without DNA. The sample table includes under 55,000 distinct CDR3 sequences. As for this clonotype: Its antigen is currently unknown.

CDR3 length: 15 amino acids. The sequencing sample was made of memory CD8+ T cells from blood. The origin of this receptor is a human donor in good health. Some clones in this sample may be carry-over from other donors' samples. This chain connects TRBV12-3 or TRBV12-4 to TRBJ2-2; the TCRdb D gene call, TRBD2, has no DNA to confirm it. CDR3 region: CASSSNSGYTGELFF.